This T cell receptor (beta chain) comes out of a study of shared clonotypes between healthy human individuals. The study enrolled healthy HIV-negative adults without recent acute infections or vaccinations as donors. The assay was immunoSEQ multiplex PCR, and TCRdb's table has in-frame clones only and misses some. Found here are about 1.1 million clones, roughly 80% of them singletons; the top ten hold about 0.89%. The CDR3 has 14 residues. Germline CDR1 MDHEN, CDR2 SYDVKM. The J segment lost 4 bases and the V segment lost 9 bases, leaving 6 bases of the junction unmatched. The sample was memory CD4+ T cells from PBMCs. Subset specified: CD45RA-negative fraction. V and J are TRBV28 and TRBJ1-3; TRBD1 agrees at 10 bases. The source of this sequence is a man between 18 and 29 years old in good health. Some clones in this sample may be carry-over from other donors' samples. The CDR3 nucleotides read TGTGCCAGTAAGACAGGGGGCGCCGGAAACACCATATATTTT. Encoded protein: CASKTGGAGNTIYF.